One and the same sample provided the 12 T cell receptor beta chains below, sequenced in a study of metastatic and nonmetastatic thyroid tumors. TCRdb re-clonotyped the PCR reads through MiXCR. The sample lists about 20,000 clones, 22% occurring once. Ahead of thyroid surgery, no patient had received treatment of any kind. The sequencing input was adjacent normal tissue. These TCRs come from a female donor with papillary thyroid cancer or a benign thyroid nodule (not recorded which). Some clones in this sample may be carry-over from other donors' samples.

CDR3 in amino acids: CASSIGLAGRTGELFF. DNA for the CDR3: TGTGCCAGCAGCATCGGACTAGCGGGGAGGACCGGGGAGCTGTTTTTT. V usage is TRBV11-3 and J usage is TRBJ2-2; 12 positions match TRBD2. The CDR3 length is 16 residues. Germline lookup yields CDR1 SGHNT and CDR2 YENEEA. Losses at the gene ends were 5 bases for V and 5 bases for J; bases not matched to a gene: 6.

This clone was seen at least ten times. DNA for the CDR3: TGTGCCAGCAGCTTCCCGGGACTATCGGAGACCCAGTACTTC. Protein sequence: CASSFPGLSETQYF. The V gene is TRBV7-9, the J gene TRBJ2-5; 7 bases are a match to TRBD2. The V segment lost 3 bases and the J segment 5 bases; nucleotides outside the gene matches: 6. There are 14 residues in the CDR3. Per germline, CDR1 SEHNR and CDR2 FQNEAQ (reference sequence).

This clone was seen at least ten times. The V gene is TRBV7-6, the J gene TRBJ2-3; no definite D call. Trimming left V 1 base short and J 10 bases short, with 9 bases between. This CDR3 spans 12 amino acids. Germline CDR1 is SGHVS and CDR2 is FNYEAQ. Here the CDR3 reads CASSLVGIPQYF. Here the CDR3 DNA reads TGTGCCAGCAGCTTAGTCGGAATTCCGCAGTATTTT.

This clone was detected a few times. The J gene is TRBJ2-7, the V gene TRBV20-1; 7 bases map to TRBD2. The V gene's germline CDR1 is DFQATT and CDR2 SNEGSKA (reference sequence). Losses at the gene ends were 1 base for V and 2 bases for J; bases not matched to a gene: 8. The CDR3 covers 15 residues. This CDR3 reads CSARGMSGATYEQYF. CDR3 sequence (DNA): TGCAGTGCTAGAGGGATGAGCGGGGCAACCTACGAGCAGTACTTC.

The V gene is TRBV20-1, the J gene TRBJ2-7; TRBD2 agrees at 13 bases. The CDR3 is 15 residues long. Looked up from germline, CDR1 is DFQATT and CDR2 is SNEGSKA (reference sequence). V dropped 1 base and J dropped 5; count of bases not matched to a gene: 5. The CDR3 protein is CSARVWTSGRNEQYF. The CDR3, as DNA: TGCAGTGCTAGAGTCTGGACTAGCGGGAGAAACGAGCAGTACTTC.

The genes are TRBV30 and TRBJ2-7; tentative D call: TRBD1 (6 bases). Germline V gives CDR1 GTSNPN, CDR2 SVGIG (reference sequence). Trimming cost V 3 bases and J 4 bases, with 13 bases left between them. The CDR3 is 13 residues long. The CDR3 here is CAWSRGREYEQYF. The DNA for the CDR3 is TGTGCCTGGAGCAGGGGCAGGGAGTACGAGCAGTACTTC.

The chain recombines TRBV20-1 with TRBJ1-1; 10 bases map to TRBD1. Germline CDR1 reads DFQATT; CDR2 reads SNEGSKA (reference sequence). This CDR3 contains 14 residues. Trimming at V came to 3 bases and at J to 9 bases, leaving 10 bases not matched to a gene. The CDR3 loop is CSARPGQGIFKAFF. The CDR3 DNA reads TGCAGTGCTAGGCCGGGACAGGGGATATTTAAAGCTTTCTTT.

This sequence joins TRBV24-1 and TRBJ2-7; D is uncertain. This CDR3 is built from 13 residues. CDR1 and CDR2 (germline): KGHDR, SFDVKD. V dropped 8 bases and J dropped 3 bases, with 13 bases sitting between them. The DNA of the CDR3 is TGTGCCACCATGAAACAGCGATACTACGAGCAGTACTTC. Its protein is CATMKQRYYEQYF.

The chain couples TRBV9 to TRBJ2-7; 7 bases agree with TRBD1. Germline V gene sequence: CDR1 SGDLS, CDR2 YYNGEE. CDR3 length equals 16 residues. V shed 2 bases, J shed 0 bases, and the junction held 8 bases outside the gene matches. DNA for the CDR3: TGTGCCAGCAGCGTGGGGGACAGAGGAAGCTCCTACGAGCAGTACTTC. Translating gives CASSVGDRGSSYEQYF.

The chain carries TRBV7-9 and TRBJ1-2; D uncertain. Germline assignment: CDR1 SEHNR and CDR2 FQNEAQ (reference sequence). The length of the CDR3 is 11 residues. V lost 3 bases, J lost 3 bases, and 2 bases lay in between. The CDR3 sequence: CASSLYYGYTF. The CDR3 DNA is TGTGCCAGCAGCTTGTACTATGGCTACACCTTC.

Regarding this clone: The junction departs from the called germline gene at one end, perhaps through a read error. The genes are TRBV5-1 and TRBJ1-1; TRBD1 matches 8 bases. The germline V gene has CDR1 SGHRS and CDR2 YFSETQ. CDR3 length equals 16 residues. The CDR3 DNA reads as TGCGCCAGCAGCTCTCAGGGGGCGCGGGTGAACACTAAAGCTTTCTTT. Its protein product is CASSSQGARVNTKAFF.

The rearrangement links TRBV6-2 or TRBV6-3 to TRBJ2-5; D possibly corresponds to TRBD1 (6 bases). This CDR3 has 14 amino acids. The germline gives CDR1 MNHEY, CDR2 SVGEGT. Trimming cost V 6 bases and J 2 bases, with 13 bases left between them. The CDR3 DNA is TGTGCCAGCAGATTGACAGGTGGACAAGAGACCCAGTACTTC. It encodes CASRLTGGQETQYF.